Listed below are T cell receptor beta chains from one sample, sequenced in a study of blood T cell repertoires in COVID-19. Clones were sequenced by immunoSEQ multiplex PCR, and TCRdb holds only the in-frame ones, with some missing. The sample holds about 200,000 clones, about 86% seen once. The sample was peripheral blood. These receptor sequences come from a man between 60 and 75 years old who had recovered from COVID-19. Each CDR3 is given with its conserved first and last residue. D genes are given only for firm matches.

cdr3_length,j_call,d_call,v_call,cdr3_nt,cdr3_aa
16,TRBJ1-5,TRBD1,TRBV6-1,TGTGCCAGCAGTGGGAAGGACAGGCTTAGCAATCAGCCCCAGCATTTT,CASSGKDRLSNQPQHF
15,TRBJ2-3,-,TRBV7-9,TGTGCCAGCAGCTTATATCTAGGGGTCGCAGATACGCAGTATTTT,CASSLYLGVADTQYF
15,TRBJ1-2,-,TRBV6-5,TGTGCCAGCAGTTACTCCCAGGCTACTAACTATGGCTACACCTTC,CASSYSQATNYGYTF
15,TRBJ1-6,-,TRBV5-6,TGTGCCAGCAGCTTTAGGGGTCACTATAATTCACCCCTCCACTTT,CASSFRGHYNSPLHF
15,TRBJ1-1,TRBD1,TRBV19,TGTGCCACCCGCGGAAGGGGGCAAAGTAACACTGAAGCTTTCTTT,CATRGRGQSNTEAFF
17,TRBJ2-7,-,TRBV21-1,TGTGCCAGCAGCAAAGTTTCCGGGACAGAGGGTACGTACGAGCAGTACTTC,CASSKVSGTEGTYEQYF
16,TRBJ1-1,TRBD1,TRBV4-2,TGTGCCAGCAGCCAAGGTCCCGGGACAGGGAACGGTGAAGCTTTCTTT,CASSQGPGTGNGEAFF
17,TRBJ2-5,TRBD2,TRBV18,TGTGCCAGCTCTCCGGGACTAGCGGGAGCGACGGGGGAGACCCAGTACTTC,CASSPGLAGATGETQYF
14,TRBJ1-2,TRBD1,TRBV19,TGTGCCAGTAGTATAGCCCATGGGACAGGGCGCTACACCTTC,CASSIAHGTGRYTF
13,TRBJ2-7,TRBD1,TRBV18,TGTGCCAGCTCACCCGACAGGGTTCACGAGCAGTACTTC,CASSPDRVHEQYF